Here is one T cell receptor (beta chain) with its context. Its cognate antigen is unknown. Only in-frame clones appear in the TCRdb table, and some are missing; sequencing was by immunoSEQ multiplex PCR. The table has about 82,000 clones, 91% seen once. The V end lost 4 bases, the J end lost 8 bases, and 18 bases lay between the germline ends. The CDR3 sequence is 14 residues long. Germline assignment: CDR1 MDHEN and CDR2 SYDVKM. The data are from a study of OX40 agonist ivuxolimab in advanced cancers. Broader study findings: Among the nonresponders, some also had low normalized T-cell clonal expansion.

This chain uses TRBV28 with TRBJ2-7; D gene ambiguous. The sample was CD4+ or CD8+ T cells sorted from blood, taken in a trial of the OX40 agonist ivuxolimab. The sequence derives from an adult with an advanced solid tumor such as melanoma, head and neck, liver or kidney cancer. CDR3 amino acids: CASSSVLLLLKQYF. The CDR3 nucleotides are TGTGCCAGCAGTTCAGTCCTCCTACTTTTAAAGCAGTACTTC.